The 13 T cell receptor beta chains below all came from one sample that was sequenced in a study of Ad26.COV2.S vaccination and SARS-CoV-2 variants (dated by TCRdb to about 2021). This sample's treatment or condition label indicates: approximately 18 received Ad26.COV2.S at low or high dose, single or two shots; about 5 received placebo; per-sample allocation not given. For vaccine and placebo recipients, repertoires were sequenced using samples collected on day 63 after the first injection. Library preparation used the immunoSEQ multiplex PCR assay. TCRdb re-hosts the immuneACCESS table, in-frame sequences only. Its copies lack some clones; in the studies checked, an unresolved V gene accounts for under half of them, and the cause for the rest is not known. In all, the sample holds approximately 340,000 clones, and approximately 85% of those were seen once. The ten biggest clones cover less than 4% of the sample.

The sample here was peripheral blood, taken in a trial of Ad26.COV2.S vaccine versus placebo. These receptors were taken from a person aged 18-65 years who received the Ad26.COV2.S COVID-19 vaccine or a placebo.

This clone was recorded once. This rearrangement joins TRBV7-7 to TRBJ2-1; the match to TRBD2 covers 14 bases. Per germline, CDR1 SSHAT and CDR2 FNYEAQ (reference sequence). Losses at the gene ends were 4 bases for V and 8 bases for J; bases not matched to a gene: 4. The CDR3 has 15 residues. DNA of the CDR3: TGTGCCAGCAGCTCAGGGACTAGCGGGAGCGATGAGCAGTTCTTC. Protein product: CASSSGTSGSDEQFF.

In this sample, this clone turned up once. The chain couples TRBV30 to TRBJ2-1; tentative D call: TRBD1 (6 bases). In germline, CDR1 is GTSNPN, CDR2 SVGIG (reference sequence). V was trimmed by 5 bases and J by 0 bases, leaving 11 bases between them. The CDR3 has 14 residues. The CDR3 protein is CAWSTGISYNEQFF. The CDR3 DNA is TGTGCCTGGTCCACAGGGATCTCCTACAATGAGCAGTTCTTC.

The table lists this clone with a few counts. The V and J genes are TRBV7-2 and TRBJ1-2; TRBD1 aligns across 10 bases. The CDR3 is 14 amino acids. Losses at the gene ends were 5 bases for V and 5 bases for J; bases not matched to a gene: 5. CDR1 SGHTA and CDR2 FQGNSA come from the germline V gene. CDR3 DNA: TGTGCCAGCAGCCACGGGACAGGGGAATATGGCTACACCTTC. Translating it yields CASSHGTGEYGYTF.

The chain carries TRBV11-2 and TRBJ1-2; TRBD1 aligns across 7 bases. Trimming at V came to 5 bases and at J to 5 bases, leaving 20 bases not matched to a gene. There are 18 residues in the CDR3. Germline-derived CDR1 and CDR2 are SGHAT and FQNNGV. The CDR3 loop reads CASSHNTGADYLVYGYTF. The CDR3 DNA is TGTGCCAGCAGCCACAACACAGGGGCGGATTATCTGGTATATGGCTACACCTTC.

This clone has a handful of counts. The CDR3 reads CSASTGRTSGEQYF. In DNA form, the CDR3 reads TGCAGCGCCTCAACAGGACGGACCTCCGGCGAGCAGTACTTC. V usage is TRBV29-1 and J usage is TRBJ2-7, with D perhaps TRBD1 (5 bases). With 7 bases removed from V and 6 bases from J, the gap between germline ends came to 22 bases. CDR1 and CDR2 from the germline V gene are SQVTM and ANQGSEA. This CDR3 contains 14 residues.

The V gene is TRBV19, the J gene TRBJ1-4, with TRBD1 matching over 10 bases. CDR1 and CDR2 from the germline V gene are LNHDA and SQIVND (reference sequence). The CDR3 has 17 amino acids. V shed 0 bases and J 10 bases; nucleotides not matched to a gene: 11. The CDR3 region has the DNA TGTGCCAGTAGTATAGAACGCCCCCGGACAGGGGGTGGAAAACTGTTTTTT. Encoded protein: CASSIERPRTGGGKLFF.

V is TRBV7-9 and J is TRBJ1-4, with 7 bases lining up with TRBD1. The germline V gene has CDR1 SEHNR and CDR2 FQNEAQ (reference sequence). The CDR3 is 15 amino acids. The trim removed 5 bases at V and 4 bases at J, leaving 7 bases unmatched. DNA for the CDR3: TGTGCCAGCAGCCAAGGGACAGCGATTAATGAAAAACTGTTTTTT. Its protein is CASSQGTAINEKLFF.

In its sample, this clone was seen once. The V gene is TRBV12-3 or TRBV12-4, the J gene TRBJ2-3; D is unclear. V lost 6 bases, J lost 3 bases, and 10 bases lay in between. The CDR3 runs 13 residues. The chain's CDR3 is CASSPYLTDTQYF. As DNA, the CDR3 is TGTGCCAGCAGCCCATATTTGACAGATACGCAGTATTTT.

This chain joins TRBV10-2 and TRBJ2-7; no clear D gene. V was trimmed by 2 bases and J by 0 bases, leaving 8 bases between them. The CDR3 consists of 14 residues. Germline V lookup: CDR1 WSHSY, CDR2 SAAADI. This chain's CDR3 is CASSEGPSSYEQYF. CDR3 DNA: TGCGCCAGCAGTGAGGGACCCAGCTCCTACGAGCAGTACTTC.

V gene TRBV5-8 combines with J gene TRBJ2-2; no definite D call. The CDR3 sequence is 15 residues long. V was shortened by 0 bases and J by 5 bases, with 11 bases between the two germline ends. Germline V CDR1 and CDR2: SGHTS, YDEGEE. CDR3 DNA sequence: TGTGCCAGCAGCTTGGGGGGTTTTCGAACCGGGGAGCTGTTTTTT. It specifies CASSLGGFRTGELFF.

The chain carries TRBV20-1 and TRBJ1-2, with D unresolved. The CDR3 covers 11 residues. Germline V gene sequence: CDR1 DFQATT, CDR2 SNEGSKA (reference sequence). Trimming removed 6 bases from V and 3 bases from J, with 8 bases in between. This CDR3 is CSAAGYYGYTF. DNA for the CDR3: TGCAGTGCCGCGGGGTACTATGGCTACACCTTC.

The chain is built from TRBV10-3 and TRBJ2-7, with 7 bases lining up with TRBD1. Germline assignment: CDR1 ENHRY and CDR2 SYGVKD. J gave up 2 bases and V 8 bases, and 9 bases lay outside the gene matches. The CDR3 length is 14 residues. CDR3 loop: CAIGDRDGTYEQYF. The DNA of the CDR3 is TGTGCCATCGGAGACAGGGACGGGACCTACGAGCAGTACTTC.

The chain joins TRBV7-2 to TRBJ1-1; 10 bases are shared with TRBD1. CDR1 is SGHTA and CDR2 is FQGNSA in the germline V gene. V was pared by 0 bases and J by 3 bases, with 4 bases of the junction left unmatched. The CDR3 consists of 16 residues. CDR3 nucleotide sequence: TGTGCCAGCAGCTTAGCGGAGACAGGGGGCTACACTGAAGCTTTCTTT. It translates to CASSLAETGGYTEAFF. Using reference TRBV7-2 and TRBJ1-1 for the parts outside the CDR3, the full variable domain is GAGVSQSPSNKVTEKGKDVELRCDPISGHTALYWYRQSLGQGLEFLIYFQGNSAPDKSGLPSDRFSAERTGGSVSTLTIQRTQQEDSAVYLCASSLAETGGYTEAFFGQGTRLTVV.